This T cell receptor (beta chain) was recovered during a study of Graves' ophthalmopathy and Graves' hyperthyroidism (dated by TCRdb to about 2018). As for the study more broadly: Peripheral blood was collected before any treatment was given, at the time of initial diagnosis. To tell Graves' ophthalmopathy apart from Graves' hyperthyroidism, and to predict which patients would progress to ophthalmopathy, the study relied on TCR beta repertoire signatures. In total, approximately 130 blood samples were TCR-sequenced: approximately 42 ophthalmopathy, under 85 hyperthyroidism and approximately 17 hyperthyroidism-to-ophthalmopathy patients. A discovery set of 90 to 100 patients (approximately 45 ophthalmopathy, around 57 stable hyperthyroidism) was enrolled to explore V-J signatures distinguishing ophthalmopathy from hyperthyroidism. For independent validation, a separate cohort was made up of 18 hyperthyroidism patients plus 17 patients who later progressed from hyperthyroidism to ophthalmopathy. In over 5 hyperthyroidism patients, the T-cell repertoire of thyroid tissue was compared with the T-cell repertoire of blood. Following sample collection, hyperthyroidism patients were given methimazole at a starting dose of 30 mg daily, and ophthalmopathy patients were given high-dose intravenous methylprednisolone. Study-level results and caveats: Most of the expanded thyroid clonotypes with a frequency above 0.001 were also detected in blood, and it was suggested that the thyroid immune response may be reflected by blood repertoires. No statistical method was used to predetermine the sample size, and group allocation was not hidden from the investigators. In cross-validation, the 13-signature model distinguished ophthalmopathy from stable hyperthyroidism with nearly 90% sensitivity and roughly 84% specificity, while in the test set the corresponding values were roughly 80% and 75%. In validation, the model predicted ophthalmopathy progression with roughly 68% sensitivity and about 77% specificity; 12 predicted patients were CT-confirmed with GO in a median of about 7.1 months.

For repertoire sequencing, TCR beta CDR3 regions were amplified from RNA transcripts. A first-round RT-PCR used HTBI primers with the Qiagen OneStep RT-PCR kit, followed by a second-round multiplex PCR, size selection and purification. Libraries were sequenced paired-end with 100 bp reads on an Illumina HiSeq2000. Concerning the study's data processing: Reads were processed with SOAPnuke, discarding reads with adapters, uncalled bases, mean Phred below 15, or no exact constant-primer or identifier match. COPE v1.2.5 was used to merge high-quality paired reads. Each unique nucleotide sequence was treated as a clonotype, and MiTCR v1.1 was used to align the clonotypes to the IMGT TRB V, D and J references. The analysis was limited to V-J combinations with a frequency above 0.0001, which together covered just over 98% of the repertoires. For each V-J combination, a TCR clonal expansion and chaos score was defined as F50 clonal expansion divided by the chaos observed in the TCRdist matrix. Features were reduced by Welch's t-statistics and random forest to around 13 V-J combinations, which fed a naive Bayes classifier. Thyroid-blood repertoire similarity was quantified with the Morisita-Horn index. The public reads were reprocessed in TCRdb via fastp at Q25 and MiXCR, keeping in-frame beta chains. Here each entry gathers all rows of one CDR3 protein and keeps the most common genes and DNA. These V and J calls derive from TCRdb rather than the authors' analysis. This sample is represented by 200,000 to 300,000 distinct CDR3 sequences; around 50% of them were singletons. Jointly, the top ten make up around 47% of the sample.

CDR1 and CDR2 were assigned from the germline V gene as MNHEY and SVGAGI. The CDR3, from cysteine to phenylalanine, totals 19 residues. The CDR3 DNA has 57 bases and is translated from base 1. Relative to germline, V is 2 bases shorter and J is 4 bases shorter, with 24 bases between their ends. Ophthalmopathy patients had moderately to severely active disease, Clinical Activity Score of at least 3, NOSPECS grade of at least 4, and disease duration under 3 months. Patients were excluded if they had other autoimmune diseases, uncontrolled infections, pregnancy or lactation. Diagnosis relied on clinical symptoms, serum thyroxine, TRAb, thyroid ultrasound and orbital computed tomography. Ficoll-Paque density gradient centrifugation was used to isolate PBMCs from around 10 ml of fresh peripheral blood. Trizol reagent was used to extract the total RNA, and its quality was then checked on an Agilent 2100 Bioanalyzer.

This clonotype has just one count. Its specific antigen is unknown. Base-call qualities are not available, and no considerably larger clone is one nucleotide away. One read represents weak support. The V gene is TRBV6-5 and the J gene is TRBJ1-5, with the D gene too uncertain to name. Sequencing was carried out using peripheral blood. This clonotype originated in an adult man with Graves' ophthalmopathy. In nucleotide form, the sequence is TGTGCCAGCAGTTACAGCGACGGGAAGTCTGGGCCCCATAATCAGCCCCAGCATTTT. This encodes CASSYSDGKSGPHNQPQHF.